The clone carrying this T cell receptor (beta chain) was seen many times. Per the germline V gene, CDR1 is MDHEN and CDR2 is SYDVKM. V lost 1 base and J 2 bases, leaving 8 bases between the germline ends. This CDR3 spans 15 amino acids. The sample is drawn from a study of CD8 T cells in ankylosing spondylitis. TCRdb processed the 5' RACE reads anew with MiXCR; each CDR3 protein has one entry. The repertoire holds approximately 210,000 distinct CDR3 sequences, with around 13% as singletons. The chain employs TRBV28 and TRBJ2-2; D remains unclear. The material sequenced was blood, either unsorted or a sorted T cell fraction (not recorded which). The TCR was taken from a male donor with ankylosing spondylitis or in good health (not recorded which). The chain's CDR3 is CASSLSPGNTGELFF. The CDR3 DNA reads TGTGCCAGCAGTTTATCCCCAGGCAACACCGGGGAGCTGTTTTTT.